The T cell receptor beta chain under discussion was sequenced for a study of blood T cell repertoires in COVID-19. Study-wide background: Material from acute and convalescent COVID-19 was sourced from the United States, Italy and Spain. T cells, B-cell-depleted T cells, or PBMCs provided the cDNA or gDNA that served as material.

This CDR3 comprises 13 residues. V was pared by 0 bases and J by 4 bases, with 7 bases between. Germline loops: CDR1 SGHDT, CDR2 YYEEEE. Methods used by the authors: Scientists estimated how many nucleated cells there were by amplifying reference gene primers. Libraries were prepared by immunoSEQ multiplex PCR; TCRdb keeps only in-frame clonotypes and omits some of them. The V and J calls and clone size were taken over from that table, and D and trimming were inferred from the DNA. Among roughly 180,000 clones listed, 70% to 80% were seen once. The V call is TRBV5-6, the J call TRBJ1-2; maybe TRBD1 (6 bases). The sample consisted of peripheral blood. This receptor was taken from a woman aged 50 to 60 with active or convalescent COVID-19. The CDR3: CASSLDRVYGYTF. CDR3 nucleotide sequence: TGTGCCAGCAGCTTGGACAGGGTCTATGGCTACACCTTC.